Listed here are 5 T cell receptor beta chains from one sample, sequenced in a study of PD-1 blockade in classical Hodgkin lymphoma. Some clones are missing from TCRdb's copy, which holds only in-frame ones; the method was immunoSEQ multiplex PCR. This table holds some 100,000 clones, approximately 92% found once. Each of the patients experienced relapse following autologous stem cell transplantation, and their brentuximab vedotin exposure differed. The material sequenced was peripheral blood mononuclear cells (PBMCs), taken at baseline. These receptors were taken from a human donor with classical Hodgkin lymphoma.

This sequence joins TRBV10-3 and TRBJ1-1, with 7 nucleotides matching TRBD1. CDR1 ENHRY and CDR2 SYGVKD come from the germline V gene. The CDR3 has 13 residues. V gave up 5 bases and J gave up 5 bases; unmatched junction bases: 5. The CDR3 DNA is TGTGCCATCAGTCCAGGGGGAGGAACTGAAGCTTTCTTT. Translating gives CAISPGGGTEAFF.

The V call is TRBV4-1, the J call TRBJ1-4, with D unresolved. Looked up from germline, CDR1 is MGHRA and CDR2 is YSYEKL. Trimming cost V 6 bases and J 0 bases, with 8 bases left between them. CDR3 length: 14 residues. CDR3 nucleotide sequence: TGCGCCAGCAGGCGTGGGCCAACTAATGAAAAACTGTTTTTT. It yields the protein CASRRGPTNEKLFF.

This CDR3 is CASSVTGGGNQPQHF. CDR3 DNA sequence: TGTGCCAGCAGTGTGACCGGCGGTGGAAATCAGCCCCAGCATTTT. The chain employs TRBV27 and TRBJ1-5; D unclear. The CDR3 has 15 residues. Germline assignment: CDR1 MNHEY and CDR2 SMNVEV (reference sequence). Between the trimmed V and J ends, which lost 5 bases and 4 bases, there was a span of 15 bases.

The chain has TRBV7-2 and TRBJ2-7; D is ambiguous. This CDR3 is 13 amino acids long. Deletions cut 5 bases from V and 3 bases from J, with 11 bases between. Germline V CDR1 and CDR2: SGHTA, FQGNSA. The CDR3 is CASSPRPIYEQYF. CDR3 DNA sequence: TGTGCCAGCAGCCCCCGGCCCATCTACGAGCAGTACTTC.

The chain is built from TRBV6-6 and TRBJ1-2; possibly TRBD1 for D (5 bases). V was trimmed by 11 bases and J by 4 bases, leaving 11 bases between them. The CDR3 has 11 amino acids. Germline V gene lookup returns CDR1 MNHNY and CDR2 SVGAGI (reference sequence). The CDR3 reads CACQTVYGYTF. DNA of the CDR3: TGTGCCTGCCAGACAGTCTATGGCTACACCTTC.